This passage covers 14 T cell receptor beta chains from one sample sequenced in a study of monozygotic twins with inflammatory bowel disease. TCRdb processed the 5' RACE reads again and assigns one entry to each CDR3 protein, with no DNA. The sample's table shows about 160,000 distinct CDR3 sequences. The sequencing sample was made of blood. These receptors were collected from a human donor with ulcerative colitis or Crohn's disease, or a healthy co-twin of an affected twin (not recorded which).

The J gene is TRBJ1-5, the V gene TRBV5-6. The CDR3 runs 12 residues. Germline V gives CDR1 SGHDT, CDR2 YYEEEE. CDR3 amino acids: CASSLWTQPQHF.

This rearrangement joins TRBV7-3 to TRBJ2-3; TCRdb's assignment of TRBD1 cannot be checked, as there is no DNA. This CDR3 has 17 amino acids. The V gene's germline CDR1 is SGHTA and CDR2 FQGTGA. CDR3 protein: CASSLNGDGAITDTQYF.

The chain employs TRBV5-1 and TRBJ2-7; the D call from TCRdb, TRBD1, cannot be confirmed without DNA. Germline-derived CDR1 and CDR2 are SGHRS and YFSETQ. This CDR3 has 18 amino acids. CDR3 residues: CASSLVWGGQGAPYEQYF.

This chain connects TRBV11-3 to TRBJ2-1; TCRdb's D gene call, TRBD1, goes unchecked for lack of DNA. There are 15 residues in the CDR3. Per the germline V gene, CDR1 is SGHNT and CDR2 is YENEEA. Here the CDR3 reads CASSTRRGGTNEQFF.

The chain combines TRBV7-7 with TRBJ2-5; TCRdb lists TRBD1, though no DNA is available to test this call. Germline loops: CDR1 SSHAT, CDR2 FNYEAQ (reference sequence). The CDR3 runs to 14 residues. CDR3 loop: CASSLMTGQETQYF.

The chain uses TRBV18 and TRBJ2-3. Germline values: CDR1 KGHSH, CDR2 LQKENI. The CDR3 is 12 amino acids. The CDR3: CASSPLLDTQYF.

V and J are TRBV5-1 and TRBJ2-7; the D call of TRBD1 rests on TCRdb alone, since no DNA is present to check it. The CDR3 spans 16 residues. The germline gives CDR1 SGHRS, CDR2 YFSETQ. The CDR3 is CASSPPRTGATYEQYF.

The V and J genes are TRBV18 and TRBJ1-1; the TCRdb call, TRBD1, lacks DNA for checking. Germline V CDR1 and CDR2: KGHSH, LQKENI. The CDR3 runs to 15 residues. The CDR3 sequence is CASSPEGTANTEAFF. Drawing the rest from reference TRBV18 and TRBJ1-1, the complete variable domain is NAGVMQNPRHLVRRRGQEARLRCSPMKGHSHVYWYRQLPEEGLKFMVYLQKENIIDESGMPKERFSAEFPKEGPSILRIQQVVRGDSAAYFCASSPEGTANTEAFFGQGTRLTVV.

The chain recombines TRBV5-1 with TRBJ2-1; with no DNA, the TCRdb D assignment of TRBD2 cannot be verified. CDR1 SGHRS and CDR2 YFSETQ come from the germline V gene. This CDR3 spans 15 amino acids. The CDR3: CASSRAGGPYNEQFF.

The gene calls are TRBV7-9 and TRBJ2-5; TCRdb returns TRBD2, unconfirmable since there is no DNA. CDR3 size: 17 residues. From germline, CDR1 is SEHNR and CDR2 FQNEAQ (reference sequence). CDR3 in amino acids: CASSLQRLAGGTETQYF.

The chain joins TRBV7-2 to TRBJ2-5; the TCRdb call, TRBD2, lacks DNA for checking. This CDR3 contains 15 residues. In germline, CDR1 is SGHTA, CDR2 FQGNSA. CDR3 residues: CASSFGGDRQETQYF.

V and J are TRBV20-1 and TRBJ2-7; TCRdb names TRBD1, which stays unverified in the absence of DNA. There are 16 residues in the CDR3. Germline CDR1 reads DFQATT; CDR2 reads SNEGSKA (reference sequence). The CDR3 sequence: CSAREPGTDSSYEQYF.

This CDR3 reads CASSLALGTGKIANYGYTF. The rearrangement links TRBV11-1 to TRBJ1-2; TCRdb gives TRBD1 as the D gene, but with no DNA this cannot be confirmed. This CDR3 has 19 amino acids. Germline values: CDR1 SGHAT, CDR2 FQDESV (reference sequence).

The V gene is TRBV30, the J gene TRBJ1-4. Germline CDR1 is GTSNPN and CDR2 is SVGIG (reference sequence). The CDR3 spans 14 residues. CDR3 loop: CAWRDPKTNEKLFF.